This T cell receptor beta chain was sequenced during a study of T-cell reconstitution after alpha-beta-depleted transplantation in children. The CDR3 sequence is 16 residues long. Trimming cost V 2 bases and J 0 bases, with 11 bases left between them. From germline, CDR1 is KGHSH and CDR2 LQKENI. This clonotype occurred a few times. Unique molecular identifiers were built into the TCRbeta library. One entry per CDR3 protein results from TCRdb running MiXCR on the PCR reads. The table includes some 240,000 distinct CDR3 sequences, around 12% detected once. This chain connects TRBV18 to TRBJ1-3, with TRBD1 as a possible D gene (5 bases). This TCR was recovered from a human donor who donated a stem cell graft to a child with acute lymphoblastic leukemia. Here the sequenced sample was PBMCs from the stem cell graft donor, taken from the stem cell graft. The CDR3 loop is CASSPDSQDSGNTIYF. For the CDR3, the DNA is TGTGCCAGCTCACCAGACAGCCAAGACTCTGGAAACACCATATATTTT.